This is a list of T cell receptor beta chains from one sample in a study of Tregs in tolerant kidney transplant recipients. Profiling relied on immunoSEQ multiplex PCR, and the TCRdb table lists in-frame clones only, not all of them. The repertoire holds about 66,000 clones, with about nine tenths as singletons. The source was CD8+ T cells from blood, collected before the transplant. Receptor source: a human donor who received a combined kidney and bone marrow transplant. The CDR3 runs from the conserved cysteine through the conserved F or W. D genes are given only for firm matches. The listing skips clone size in some rows; elsewhere it reads once, few, many or a size class.

.,TRBJ2-1,TRBV19,.,TGTGCCAGCGCAGGGGCGATATACAATGAGCAGTTCTTC,CASAGAIYNEQFF
.,TRBJ2-7,TRBV5-4,.,TGTGCCAGCAGCCTAAGGACTAACTACGAGCAGTACTTC,CASSLRTNYEQYF
few,TRBJ1-1,TRBV19,TRBD1,TGTGCCAGTAGTATACGGACAGGGGTGACTGAAGCTTTCTTT,CASSIRTGVTEAFF
once,TRBJ2-1,TRBV9,TRBD2,TGTGCCAGCAGCCCCAGGACTAGCGGGAGTAGTAAGTTCTTC,CASSPRTSGSSKFF
once,TRBJ2-5,TRBV5-6,TRBD2,TGTGCCAGCAGCTTGGCCGGGATCGGCGGGAGAGGGACCCAGTACTTC,CASSLAGIGGRGTQYF
.,TRBJ2-1,TRBV28,TRBD2,TGTGCCAGCAGACTAGCGTATGAGCAGTTCTTC,CASRLAYEQFF
.,TRBJ1-4,TRBV9,.,TGTGCCAGCAGCGGACAGCATAATGAAAAACTGTTTTTT,CASSGQHNEKLFF
.,TRBJ2-2,TRBV9,TRBD2,TGTGCCAGCAGCTCCGGGGGGGGAAGACTCTCCGGGGCCGGGGAGCTGTTTTTT,CASSSGGGRLSGAGELFF
once,TRBJ1-1,TRBV29-1,.,TGCAGCGTTGAAGTGATGGCAGGTATGAACACTGAAGCTTTCTTT,CSVEVMAGMNTEAFF
.,TRBJ2-7,TRBV13,TRBD2,TGTGCCAGCAGCCTCGGTATAGCGGGAGGCGGCTACGAGCAGTACTTC,CASSLGIAGGGYEQYF
.,TRBJ2-1,TRBV27,TRBD2,TGTGCCAGCAGTTTCGGACTAGCGGGAGGGAATGAGCAGTTCTTC,CASSFGLAGGNEQFF
.,TRBJ2-1,TRBV7-8,TRBD2,TGTGCCAGCAGCTCACGACTAGCGGGAGGAGGTGGTGAGCAGTTCTTC,CASSSRLAGGGGEQFF
.,TRBJ1-4,TRBV19,.,TGTGCCAGTAGTATTTTGGGCAGACCTAATGAAAAACTGTTTTTT,CASSILGRPNEKLFF
.,TRBJ2-7,TRBV19,TRBD2,TGTGCCAGTAGTATGCTAGCGGGAGGGCCCTACGAGCAGTACTTC,CASSMLAGGPYEQYF
.,TRBJ1-2,TRBV2,TRBD1,TGTGCCAGCAGTGGGGTCCGCGACAGGGGGCATGTGGATGGCTACACCTTC,CASSGVRDRGHVDGYTF
.,TRBJ2-7,TRBV2,.,TGTGCCAGCAGTACCGTAGTTGAGAGACTGTACGAGCAGTACTTC,CASSTVVERLYEQYF
.,TRBJ2-7,TRBV28,.,TGTGCCAGCAAGGGGGTACTTGAAGTCGACTACGAGCAGTACTTC,CASKGVLEVDYEQYF
.,TRBJ2-7,TRBV19,TRBD2,TGTGCCAGTAGTTGGGCGGGAGGGACCTCCTACGAGCAGTACTTC,CASSWAGGTSYEQYF
.,TRBJ2-1,TRBV7-3,.,TGTGCCAGCAGCCCCCTAGGTGGTATTGCGGCAAGCTCCTACAATGAGCAGTTCTTC,CASSPLGGIAASSYNEQFF
.,TRBJ1-3,TRBV13,.,TGTGCCAGCAGCCCAACGGGCTCTGGAAACACCATATATTTT,CASSPTGSGNTIYF
.,TRBJ2-1,TRBV7-8,TRBD2,TGTGCCAGCAGCTTAGGTTTACTAGCGGGGGGGCGTGTCGGGCAGTTCTTC,CASSLGLLAGGRVGQFF
.,TRBJ1-1,TRBV18,.,TGTGCCAGCTCACCTCTCAATTCTCAGGCCATCGACGTAGCTTTCTTT,CASSPLNSQAIDVAFF
.,TRBJ2-1,TRBV9,TRBD2,TGTGCCAGCAGCGTAGAGGCGGGAGTTTACAATGAGCAGTTCTTC,CASSVEAGVYNEQFF
.,TRBJ2-1,TRBV7-9,TRBD2,TGTGCCAGCAGCGCCCGTAGCGGGATCTCCTACAATGAGCAGTTCTTC,CASSARSGISYNEQFF
.,TRBJ2-5,TRBV30,TRBD2,TGTGCCTGGAGCGGGAGGGGGGAGACCCAGTACTTC,CAWSGRGETQYF
.,TRBJ2-6,TRBV9,TRBD2,TGTGCCAGCAGCGTATCGGCTAGCGGGATCATACACTCTGGGGCCAACGTCCTGACTTTC,CASSVSASGIIHSGANVLTF
.,TRBJ2-5,TRBV21-1,.,TGTGCCAGCAGCGGGGAGGAAGAGACCCAGTACTTC,CASSGEEETQYF
.,TRBJ2-7,TRBV11-3,.,TGTGCCAGCACCTTCAGGGGGTCTAGCGCTTACGAGCAGTACTTC,CASTFRGSSAYEQYF
.,TRBJ2-1,TRBV29-1,TRBD2,TGCAGCGATGGACTAGCGGGAGATCAAAACAATGAGCAGTTCTTC,CSDGLAGDQNNEQFF
.,TRBJ1-5,TRBV20-1,.,TGCAGTGCCACCGGGACACGACATGAGATTTTT,CSATGTRHEIF
.,TRBJ2-7,TRBV27,TRBD1,TGTGCCAGCAGTGCCGGGACAGGGGCCTCCTACGAGCAGTACTTC,CASSAGTGASYEQYF
.,TRBJ2-1,TRBV30,TRBD2,TGTGCCTGGAACGGCGGGAGGGCCCCTGAGCAGTTCTTC,CAWNGGRAPEQFF
once,TRBJ2-7,TRBV7-6,TRBD2,TGTGCCAGCAGCTCGACGGGACTAGCAGGGCAGTACTTC,CASSSTGLAGQYF
.,TRBJ1-1,TRBV19,.,TGTGCCAGTACAGAGGGGAACACTGAAGCTTTCTTT,CASTEGNTEAFF
.,TRBJ2-7,TRBV2,TRBD1,TGTGCCAGCATAACGCAGGGGGCTATCGACGAGCAGTACTTC,CASITQGAIDEQYF
.,TRBJ2-1,TRBV6-5,.,TGTGCCAGCTCTAACAGGGACACTTACAATGAGCAGTTCTTC,CASSNRDTYNEQFF
.,TRBJ1-2,TRBV5-4,.,TGTGCCAGCAGCTTGGCGGGGTCGGGGGGCCGTGGCTACACCTTC,CASSLAGSGGRGYTF
.,TRBJ2-5,TRBV11-2,TRBD2,TGTGCCAGCAGGTTGGGTAGCGGGGGGGCAGGAAGTAAAGAGACCCAGTACTTC,CASRLGSGGAGSKETQYF
.,TRBJ2-5,TRBV5-6,TRBD1,TGTGCCAGCAGCACGACAGGGGTAGAGACCCAGTACTTC,CASSTTGVETQYF
few,TRBJ2-7,TRBV10-2,.,TGCGCCAGCAGCTCAGGGTTCGTTTCCTACGAGCAGTACTTC,CASSSGFVSYEQYF
.,TRBJ2-2,TRBV27,TRBD2,TGTGCCAGCAGTTTGGCTAGCGGGGCCACCGGGGAGCTGTTTTTT,CASSLASGATGELFF
.,TRBJ2-2,TRBV13,TRBD2,TGTGCCAGCAGCCCCCGGACTAGCGGGAACACCGGGGAGCTGTTTTTT,CASSPRTSGNTGELFF
.,TRBJ2-3,TRBV11-2,.,TGTGCCAGCAGCTTAGCGGCTAGGTCGACAGATACGCAGTATTTT,CASSLAARSTDTQYF
.,TRBJ2-1,TRBV7-6,.,TGTGCCAGCAGCTTAGCGCCAATACGGTCCAATGAGCAGTTCTTC,CASSLAPIRSNEQFF
.,TRBJ2-4,TRBV28,TRBD1,TGTGCCAGCAGTCCAACCCCCTTGCGGGACAGGGGGAGAGGGGACATTCAGTACTTC,CASSPTPLRDRGRGDIQYF
.,TRBJ1-2,TRBV19,.,TGTGCCAGTAGTATAGCTAGCGCTCCTAACTATGGCTACACCTTC,CASSIASAPNYGYTF
once,TRBJ2-7,TRBV6-5,TRBD1,TGTGCCAGCAGTTACTCGACCGGACAGGAATTCTACGAGCAGTACTTC,CASSYSTGQEFYEQYF
.,TRBJ2-3,TRBV19,TRBD2,TGTGCCAGTAGTATAGGTGGGCTAGCGGGAGGCTCAGATACGCAGTATTTT,CASSIGGLAGGSDTQYF
.,TRBJ2-7,TRBV13,.,TGTGCCAGCAGCCGCCGGGACTCCCACTACGAGCAGTACTTC,CASSRRDSHYEQYF
.,TRBJ1-1,TRBV19,TRBD1,TGTGCCAGTACCCCGACAGGGGCGAACACTGAAGCTTTCTTT,CASTPTGANTEAFF
.,TRBJ2-1,TRBV7-9,.,TGTGCCAGCAGCGGTCCACTGCGGGGTGAGCAGTTCTTC,CASSGPLRGEQFF
.,TRBJ2-4,TRBV4-2,.,TGTGCCAGCAGCCAAGCCATGGTACAGGGCGACAAAAACATTCAGTACTTC,CASSQAMVQGDKNIQYF
.,TRBJ2-7,TRBV27,TRBD2,TGTGCCAGCAGTTTCGGACTAGCGGATCCACCCGAGCAGTACTTC,CASSFGLADPPEQYF
.,TRBJ1-2,TRBV5-3,TRBD1,TGTGCCTTTCGTGGGACAGGGGGGTTCTATGGCTACACCTTC,CAFRGTGGFYGYTF
.,TRBJ2-7,TRBV4-1,.,TGCGCCAGCAGCCAAGATCGGCAGGGGGGCTCCTACGAGCAGTACTTC,CASSQDRQGGSYEQYF
.,TRBJ2-5,TRBV13,TRBD2,TGTGCCAGCAGCGATGGGACTAGCGGGCTTCAAGAGACCCAGTACTTC,CASSDGTSGLQETQYF
once,TRBJ1-1,TRBV7-6,TRBD1,TGTGCCAGCAGCTTAGTTATGTGGACAGGGGAGCAGTTAACCGAAGCTTTCTTT,CASSLVMWTGEQLTEAFF
.,TRBJ2-4,TRBV7-9,TRBD1,TGTGCCAGCAGCTTAGTAGGACAGGACAGAGCCAAAAACATTCAGTACTTC,CASSLVGQDRAKNIQYF